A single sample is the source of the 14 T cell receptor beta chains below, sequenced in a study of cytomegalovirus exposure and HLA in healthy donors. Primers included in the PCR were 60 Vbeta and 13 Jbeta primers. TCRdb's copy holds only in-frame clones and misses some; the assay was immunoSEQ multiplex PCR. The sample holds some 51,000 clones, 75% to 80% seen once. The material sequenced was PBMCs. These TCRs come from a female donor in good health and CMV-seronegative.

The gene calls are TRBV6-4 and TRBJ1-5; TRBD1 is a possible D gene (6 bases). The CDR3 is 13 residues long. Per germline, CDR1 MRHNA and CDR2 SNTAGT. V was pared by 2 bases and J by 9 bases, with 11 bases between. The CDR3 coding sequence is TGTGCCAGCAGTGACCCTACAGGGCCGCCCCAGCATTTT. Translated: CASSDPTGPPQHF.

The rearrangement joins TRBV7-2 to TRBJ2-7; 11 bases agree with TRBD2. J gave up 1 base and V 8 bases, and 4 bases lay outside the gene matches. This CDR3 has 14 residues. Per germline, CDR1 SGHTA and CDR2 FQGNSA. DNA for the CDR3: TGTGCCAGCGGGGGGACTAGCGGTTCCTACGAGCAGTACTTC. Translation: CASGGTSGSYEQYF.

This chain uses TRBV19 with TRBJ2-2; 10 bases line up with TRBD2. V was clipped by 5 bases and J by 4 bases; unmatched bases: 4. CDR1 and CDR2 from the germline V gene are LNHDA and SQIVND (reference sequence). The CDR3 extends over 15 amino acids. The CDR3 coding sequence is TGTGCCAGTAGTTCCCTAGCGGGGGCCACCGGGGAGCTGTTTTTT. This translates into CASSSLAGATGELFF. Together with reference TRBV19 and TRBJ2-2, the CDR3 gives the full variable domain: DGGITQSPKYLFRKEGQNVTLSCEQNLNHDAMYWYRQDPGQGLRLIYYSQIVNDFQKGDIAEGYSVSREKKESFPLTVTSAQKNPTAFYLCASSSLAGATGELFFGEGSRLTVL.

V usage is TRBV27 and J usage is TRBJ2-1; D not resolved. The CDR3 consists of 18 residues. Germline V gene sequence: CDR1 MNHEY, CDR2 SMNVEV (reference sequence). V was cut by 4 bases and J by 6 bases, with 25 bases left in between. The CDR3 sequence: CASSYSPQPRARLNEQFF. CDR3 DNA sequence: TGTGCCAGCAGTTACTCCCCCCAACCTCGCGCCAGGCTCAATGAGCAGTTCTTC.

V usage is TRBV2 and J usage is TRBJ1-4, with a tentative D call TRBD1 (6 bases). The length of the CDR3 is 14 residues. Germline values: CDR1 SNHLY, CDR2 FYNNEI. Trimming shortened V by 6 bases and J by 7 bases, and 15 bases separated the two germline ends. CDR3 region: CASSPGADREKLFF. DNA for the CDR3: TGTGCCAGCAGCCCAGGGGCAGATCGTGAAAAACTGTTTTTT.

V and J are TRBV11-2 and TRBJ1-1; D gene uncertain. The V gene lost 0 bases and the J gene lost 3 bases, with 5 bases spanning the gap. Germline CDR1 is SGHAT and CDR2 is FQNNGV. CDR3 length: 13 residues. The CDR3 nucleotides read TGTGCCAGCAGCTTAGACGGTGACACTGAAGCTTTCTTT. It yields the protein CASSLDGDTEAFF.

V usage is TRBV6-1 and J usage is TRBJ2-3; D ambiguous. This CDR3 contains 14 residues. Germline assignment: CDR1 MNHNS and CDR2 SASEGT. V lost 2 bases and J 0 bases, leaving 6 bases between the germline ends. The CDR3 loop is CASSELGSTDTQYF. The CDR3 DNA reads TGTGCCAGCAGTGAACTCGGGAGCACAGATACGCAGTATTTT.

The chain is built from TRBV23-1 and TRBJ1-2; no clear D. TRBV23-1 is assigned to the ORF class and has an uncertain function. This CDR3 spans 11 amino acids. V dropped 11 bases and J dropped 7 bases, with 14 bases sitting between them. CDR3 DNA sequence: TGCGCCCCCACGGGAGGTGGTGGCTACACCTTC. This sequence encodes CAPTGGGGYTF.

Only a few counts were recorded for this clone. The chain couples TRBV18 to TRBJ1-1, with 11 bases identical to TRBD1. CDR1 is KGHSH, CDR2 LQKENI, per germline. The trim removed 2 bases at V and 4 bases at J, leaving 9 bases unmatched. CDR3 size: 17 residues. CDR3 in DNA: TGTGCCAGCTCACCATCGGGACAGGGGGAGTGGGGCACTGAAGCTTTCTTT. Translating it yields CASSPSGQGEWGTEAFF.

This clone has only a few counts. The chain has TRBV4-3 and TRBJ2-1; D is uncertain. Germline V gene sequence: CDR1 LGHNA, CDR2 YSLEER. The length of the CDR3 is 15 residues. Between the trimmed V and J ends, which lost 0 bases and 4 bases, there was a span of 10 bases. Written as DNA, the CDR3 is TGCGCCAGCAGCCAAGAGAGGAATTTTTACAATGAGCAGTTCTTC. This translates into CASSQERNFYNEQFF.

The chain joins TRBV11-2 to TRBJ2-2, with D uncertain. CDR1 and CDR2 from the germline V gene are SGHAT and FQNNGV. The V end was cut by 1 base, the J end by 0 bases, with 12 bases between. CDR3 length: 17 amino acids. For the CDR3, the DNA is TGTGCCAGCAGCTTAGGAGACTGGAGATCGAACACCGGGGAGCTGTTTTTT. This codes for CASSLGDWRSNTGELFF.

CDR3 DNA sequence: TGTGCCAGCAGCTTAGGCGCGGCGCCAAACTATGGCTACACCTTC. It is translated as CASSLGAAPNYGYTF. This chain connects TRBV7-2 to TRBJ1-2; D is ambiguous. This CDR3 spans 15 amino acids. Germline V lookup: CDR1 SGHTA, CDR2 FQGNSA. V lost 1 base, J lost 2 bases, and 11 bases lay in between.

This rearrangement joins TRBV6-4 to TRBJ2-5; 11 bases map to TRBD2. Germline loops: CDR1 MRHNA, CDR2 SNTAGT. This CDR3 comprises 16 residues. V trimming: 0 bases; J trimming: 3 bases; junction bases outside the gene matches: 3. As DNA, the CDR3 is TGTGCCAGCAGTGACTCACTAGCGGGGGTGGAAGAGACCCAGTACTTC. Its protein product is CASSDSLAGVEETQYF.

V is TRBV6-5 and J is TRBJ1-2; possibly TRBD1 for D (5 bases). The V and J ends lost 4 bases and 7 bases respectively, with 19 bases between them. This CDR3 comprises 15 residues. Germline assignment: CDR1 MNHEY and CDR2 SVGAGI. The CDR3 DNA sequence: TGTGCCAGCAGTTGGGTCAGGGAAGGTCCGGGTGGCTACACCTTC. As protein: CASSWVREGPGGYTF.